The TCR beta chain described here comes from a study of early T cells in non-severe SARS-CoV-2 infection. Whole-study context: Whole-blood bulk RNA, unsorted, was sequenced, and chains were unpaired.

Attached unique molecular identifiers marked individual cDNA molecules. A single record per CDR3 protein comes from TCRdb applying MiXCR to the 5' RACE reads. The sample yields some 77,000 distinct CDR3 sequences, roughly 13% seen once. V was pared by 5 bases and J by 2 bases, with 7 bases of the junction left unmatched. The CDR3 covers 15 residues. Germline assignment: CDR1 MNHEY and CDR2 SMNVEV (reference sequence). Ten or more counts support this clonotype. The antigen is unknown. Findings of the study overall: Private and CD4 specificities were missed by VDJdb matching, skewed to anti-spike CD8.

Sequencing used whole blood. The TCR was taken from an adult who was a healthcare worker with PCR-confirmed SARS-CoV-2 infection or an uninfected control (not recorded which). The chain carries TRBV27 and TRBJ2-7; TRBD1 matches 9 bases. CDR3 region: CASSTRTGEAYEQYF. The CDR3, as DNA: TGTGCCAGCAGTACCCGGACAGGGGAAGCCTACGAGCAGTACTTC.